The sequence of this T cell receptor beta chain was determined in a study of T cell changes during pregnancy in multiple sclerosis. Only in-frame clones appear in the TCRdb table, and some are missing; sequencing was by immunoSEQ multiplex PCR. This sample has about 59,000 clones, with 93% found just once. V lost 6 bases and J 3 bases, leaving 10 bases between the germline ends. This CDR3 is built from 13 residues. The germline V gene encodes CDR1 MDHEN and CDR2 SYDVKM. The source material was CD8+ T cells from peripheral blood mononuclear cells, sampled in the third trimester of pregnancy. This chain uses TRBV28 with TRBJ2-3, with D possibly matching TRBD2 (5 bases). The sequence came from a female donor with multiple sclerosis, enrolled in a pregnancy study. The CDR3 DNA follows: TGTGCCAGCAGCATAAGAGGGACAGATACGCAGTATTTT. This encodes CASSIRGTDTQYF.